This TCR beta chain derives from a study of blood T cell repertoires in COVID-19 (dated by TCRdb to the early 2020s). Regarding the research as a whole: Samples from collaborators originated in the United States, Italy and Spain and spanned both the acute and convalescent phases of COVID-19. The prospective study material was composed of cDNA or gDNA derived from T cells, B-cell-depleted T cells, or PBMCs. Subjects who had been exposed to COVID-19, were actively infected with it, or had recovered from it provided the deeply sampled blood TCRbeta repertoires that made up the dataset. The repertoires were released in a freely available public database intended as a resource for research on the immune response to SARS-CoV-2. The samples were drawn from the first 160 participants of the ongoing ImmuneRACE study and from 950 to 1,500 subjects provided by 6 global collaborators. A de-identified subject ID, COVID-19 status, age in years and sex were almost always included in the sample metadata. Where available, HLA class I and class II types were obtained from metadata supplied by the sample provider rather than from assay-based typing.

One collaborating source in Seattle enrolled patients while the patients were actively infected and followed the patients over time throughout the course of disease. The collaborating institutions used their own protocols to collect whole blood in K2EDTA tubes. Collaborator samples were shipped for TCRbeta analysis as frozen whole blood, isolated PBMCs, or DNA extracted from either sample type. The immunoSEQ Assay, a bias-controlled multiplex PCR, was used to amplify TCRbeta CDR3 regions from genomic DNA. The authors' pipeline ran thus. Nucleated cell counts per sample were estimated from amplification of reference gene primers within the assay. To quantify the absolute abundance of each unique TCRbeta CDR3 rearrangement, sequence reads were collapsed and filtered. For each sample, productive Simpson clonality was calculated by taking the square root of Simpson's diversity index across productive rearrangements. The table was pulled from immuneACCESS by TCRdb, which kept in-frame rearrangements only. Such tables lose some clones; where checked, under half of the loss comes from unresolved V genes, and the rest has no known cause. V, J and clone size were drawn from that table, and D and trimming were deduced from the DNA. The table for this sample lists under 250,000 clones; over 75% of them were counted only once. About 9.9% of the sample rests with the top ten.

From the cysteine through the phenylalanine, the CDR3 covers 16 amino acids. The only DNA kept is the CDR3, 48 bases in frame from the first base. Taken from the germline V gene, the CDR1 and CDR2 loops are MNHEY and SVGEGT. V is shortened by 3 bases, J by 0 bases, and the region joining them spans 12 bases. This clone appeared once. No antigen is known for it. Nothing much larger sits one base from this clone, and base qualities are not available. What the authors observed across the whole study: Clinical and demographic metadata were provided uncurated, with the amount varying by source and participant.

The chain was built from TRBV6-2 or TRBV6-3 and TRBJ1-3; TRBD1 could be the D gene, as 5 bases match. The specimen was peripheral blood. The sequence derives from a man aged 45-60 years with COVID-19, enrolled during active disease. The CDR3 region has the sequence CASSYWGGRSGNTIYF. The DNA is as follows: TGTGCCAGCAGTTATTGGGGGGGACGCTCTGGAAACACCATATATTTT.